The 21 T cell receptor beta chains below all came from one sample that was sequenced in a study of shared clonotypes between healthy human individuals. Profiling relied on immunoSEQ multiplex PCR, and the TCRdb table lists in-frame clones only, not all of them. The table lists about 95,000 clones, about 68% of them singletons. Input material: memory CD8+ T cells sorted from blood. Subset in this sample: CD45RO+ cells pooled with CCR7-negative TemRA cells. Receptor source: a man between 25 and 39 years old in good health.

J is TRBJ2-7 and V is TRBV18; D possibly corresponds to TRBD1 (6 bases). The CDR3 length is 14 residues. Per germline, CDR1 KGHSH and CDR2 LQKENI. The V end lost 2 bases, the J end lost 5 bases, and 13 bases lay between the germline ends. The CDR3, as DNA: TGTGCCAGCTCACCAAAGGGGGTGCAAAACGAGCAGTACTTC. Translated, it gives CASSPKGVQNEQYF.

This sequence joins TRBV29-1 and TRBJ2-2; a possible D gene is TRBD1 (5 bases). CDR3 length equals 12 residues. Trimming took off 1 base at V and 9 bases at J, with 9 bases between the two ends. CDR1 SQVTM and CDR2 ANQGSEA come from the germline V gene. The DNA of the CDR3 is TGCAGCGTTGAAGGGACACATAGGGAGCTGTTTTTT. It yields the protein CSVEGTHRELFF.

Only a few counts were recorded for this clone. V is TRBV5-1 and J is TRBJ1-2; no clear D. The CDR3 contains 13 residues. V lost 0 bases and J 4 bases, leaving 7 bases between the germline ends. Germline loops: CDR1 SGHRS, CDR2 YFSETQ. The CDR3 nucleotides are TGCGCCAGCAGCTTGGTCTCAGGCTATGGCTACACCTTC. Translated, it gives CASSLVSGYGYTF.

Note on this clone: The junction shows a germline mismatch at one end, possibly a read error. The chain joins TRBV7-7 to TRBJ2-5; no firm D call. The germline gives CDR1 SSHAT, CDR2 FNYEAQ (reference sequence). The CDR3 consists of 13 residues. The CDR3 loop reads CASSPGEQETQYF. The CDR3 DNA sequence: TGTGCTAGCAGCCCCGGCGAACAAGAGACCCAGTACTTC.

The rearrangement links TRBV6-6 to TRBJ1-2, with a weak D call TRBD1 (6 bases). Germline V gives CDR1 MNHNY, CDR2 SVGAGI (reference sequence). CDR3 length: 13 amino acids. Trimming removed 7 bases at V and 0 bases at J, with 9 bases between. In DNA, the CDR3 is TGTGCCAGCAAGGACAGTACTAACTATGGCTACACCTTC. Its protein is CASKDSTNYGYTF.

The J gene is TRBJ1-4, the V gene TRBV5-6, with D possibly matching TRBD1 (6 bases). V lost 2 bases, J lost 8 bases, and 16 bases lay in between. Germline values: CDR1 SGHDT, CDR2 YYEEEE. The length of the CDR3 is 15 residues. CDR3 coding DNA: TGTGCCAGCAGCTTAAGGAGCCAGGGGTTAGAAAAACTGTTTTTT. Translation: CASSLRSQGLEKLFF.

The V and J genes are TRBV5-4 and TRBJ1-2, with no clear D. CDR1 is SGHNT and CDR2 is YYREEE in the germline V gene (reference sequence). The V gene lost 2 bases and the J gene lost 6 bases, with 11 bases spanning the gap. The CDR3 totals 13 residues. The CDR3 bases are TGTGCCAGCAGCTTATTACGGGTGGATGGCTACACCTTC. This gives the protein CASSLLRVDGYTF.

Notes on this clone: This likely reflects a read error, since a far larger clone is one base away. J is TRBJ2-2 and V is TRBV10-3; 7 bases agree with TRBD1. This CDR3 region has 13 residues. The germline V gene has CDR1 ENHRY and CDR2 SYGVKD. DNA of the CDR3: TGTGCCAGCAGTGACAGGGACACCGGGGAGCTGTTTTTT. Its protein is CASSDRDTGELFF.

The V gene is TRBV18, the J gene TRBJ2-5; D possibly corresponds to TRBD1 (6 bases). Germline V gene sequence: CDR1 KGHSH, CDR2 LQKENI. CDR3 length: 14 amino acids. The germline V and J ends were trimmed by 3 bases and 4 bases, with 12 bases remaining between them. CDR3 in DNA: TGTGCCAGCTCACCGAACCCAGGGGTAGAGACCCAGTACTTC. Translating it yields CASSPNPGVETQYF.

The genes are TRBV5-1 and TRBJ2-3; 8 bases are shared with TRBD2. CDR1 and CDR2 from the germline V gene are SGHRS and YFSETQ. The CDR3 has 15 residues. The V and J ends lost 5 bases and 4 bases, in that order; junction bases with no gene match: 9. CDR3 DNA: TGCGCCAGCAGAAGGACTAGCTTTAGCGCAGATACGCAGTATTTT. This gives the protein CASRRTSFSADTQYF.

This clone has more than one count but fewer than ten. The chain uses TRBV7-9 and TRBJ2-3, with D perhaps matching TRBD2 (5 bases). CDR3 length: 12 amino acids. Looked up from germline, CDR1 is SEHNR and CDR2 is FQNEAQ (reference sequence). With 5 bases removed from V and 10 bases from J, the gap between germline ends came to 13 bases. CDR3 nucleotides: TGTGCCAGCAGCCGTGGGCCTAGCCCGCAGTATTTT. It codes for CASSRGPSPQYF.

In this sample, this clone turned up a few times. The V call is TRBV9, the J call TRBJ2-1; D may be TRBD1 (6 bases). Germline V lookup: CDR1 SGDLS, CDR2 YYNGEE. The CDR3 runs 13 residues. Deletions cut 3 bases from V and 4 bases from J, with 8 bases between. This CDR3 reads CASSGGGYNEQFF. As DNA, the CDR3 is TGTGCCAGCAGCGGAGGGGGATACAATGAGCAGTTCTTC.

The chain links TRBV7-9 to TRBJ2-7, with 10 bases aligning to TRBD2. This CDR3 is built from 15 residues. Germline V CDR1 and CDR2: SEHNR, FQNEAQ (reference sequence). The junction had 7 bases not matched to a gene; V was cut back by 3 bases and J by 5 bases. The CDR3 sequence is CASSFPTSGTDEQYF. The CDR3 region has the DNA TGTGCCAGCAGCTTCCCCACTAGCGGGACTGACGAGCAGTACTTC.

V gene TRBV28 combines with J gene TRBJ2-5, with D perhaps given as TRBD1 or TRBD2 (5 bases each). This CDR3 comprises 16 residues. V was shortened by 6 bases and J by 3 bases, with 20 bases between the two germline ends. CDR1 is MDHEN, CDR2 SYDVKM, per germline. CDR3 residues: CASRPLPGAGEETQYF. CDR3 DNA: TGTGCCAGCAGACCGTTGCCCGGGGCCGGAGAAGAGACCCAGTACTTC. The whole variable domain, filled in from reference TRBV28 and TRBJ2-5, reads DVKVTQSSRYLVKRTGEKVFLECVQDMDHENMFWYRQDPGLGLRLIYFSYDVKMKEKGDIPEGYSVSREKKERFSLILESASTNQTSMYLCASRPLPGAGEETQYFGPGTRLLVL.

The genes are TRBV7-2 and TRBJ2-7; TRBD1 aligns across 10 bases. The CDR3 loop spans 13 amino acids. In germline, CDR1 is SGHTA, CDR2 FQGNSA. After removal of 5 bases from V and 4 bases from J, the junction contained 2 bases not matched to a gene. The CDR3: CASSRQGAYEQYF. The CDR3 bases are TGTGCCAGCAGCCGACAGGGGGCTTACGAGCAGTACTTC.

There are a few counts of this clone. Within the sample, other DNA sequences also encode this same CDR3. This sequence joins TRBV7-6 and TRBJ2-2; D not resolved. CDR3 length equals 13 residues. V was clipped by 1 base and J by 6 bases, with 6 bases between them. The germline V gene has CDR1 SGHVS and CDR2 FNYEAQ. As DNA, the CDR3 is TGTGCCAGCAGCTTAGATGGCTCCGGGGAGCTGTTTTTT. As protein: CASSLDGSGELFF.

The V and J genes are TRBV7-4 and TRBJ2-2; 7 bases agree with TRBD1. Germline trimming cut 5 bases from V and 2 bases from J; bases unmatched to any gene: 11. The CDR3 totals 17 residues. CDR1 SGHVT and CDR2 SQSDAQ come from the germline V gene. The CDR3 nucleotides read TGTGCCAGCAGCCCCTCCCCCGGGACAGACAACACCGGGGAGCTGTTTTTT. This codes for CASSPSPGTDNTGELFF.

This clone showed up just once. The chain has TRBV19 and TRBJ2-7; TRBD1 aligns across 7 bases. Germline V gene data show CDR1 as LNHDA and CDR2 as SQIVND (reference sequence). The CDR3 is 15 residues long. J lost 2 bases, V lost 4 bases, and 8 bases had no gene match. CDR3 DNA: TGTGCCAGTAGTACAACCACGACAGGGACCTACGAGCAGTACTTC. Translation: CASSTTTTGTYEQYF. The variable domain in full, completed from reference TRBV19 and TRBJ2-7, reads DGGITQSPKYLFRKEGQNVTLSCEQNLNHDAMYWYRQDPGQGLRLIYYSQIVNDFQKGDIAEGYSVSREKKESFPLTVTSAQKNPTAFYLCASSTTTTGTYEQYFGPGTRLTVT.

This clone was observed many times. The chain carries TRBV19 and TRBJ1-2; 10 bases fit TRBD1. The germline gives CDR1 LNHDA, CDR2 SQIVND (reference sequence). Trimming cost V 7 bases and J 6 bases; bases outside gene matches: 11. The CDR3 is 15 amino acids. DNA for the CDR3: TGTGCCAGTAAGCGACAGGGGGCTATTGTGGATGGCTACACCTTC. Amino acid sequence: CASKRQGAIVDGYTF.

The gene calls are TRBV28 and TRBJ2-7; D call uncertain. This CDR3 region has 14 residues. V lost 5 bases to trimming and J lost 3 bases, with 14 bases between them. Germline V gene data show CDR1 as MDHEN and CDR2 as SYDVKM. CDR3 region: CASSLWSSLYEQYF. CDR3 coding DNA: TGTGCCAGCAGTCTCTGGTCTAGTCTCTACGAGCAGTACTTC.

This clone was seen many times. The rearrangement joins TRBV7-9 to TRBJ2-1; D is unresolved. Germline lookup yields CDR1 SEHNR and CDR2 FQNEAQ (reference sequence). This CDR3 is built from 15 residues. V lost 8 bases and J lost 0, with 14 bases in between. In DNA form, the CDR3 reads TGTGCCAGCCTCTCGGAGATAAGCTCCTACAATGAGCAGTTCTTC. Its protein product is CASLSEISSYNEQFF.